These 14 T cell receptor beta chains came from one sample sequenced in a study of shared clonotypes between healthy human individuals. TCRdb keeps only in-frame clones here, not all; method: immunoSEQ multiplex PCR. The sample consists of about 1.5 million clones, nearly 99% of them appearing once. Material: naive CD4+ T cells sorted from blood. Subset noted: CD45RA+ positively selected. These receptors originate from a man aged 25-45 years in good health.

This rearrangement joins TRBV9 to TRBJ1-2, with TRBD1 matching 9 bases. Per germline, CDR1 SGDLS and CDR2 YYNGEE. Trimming removed 7 bases from V and 2 bases from J; junction bases left unmatched: 6. This CDR3 is built from 14 residues. For the CDR3, the DNA is TGTGCCAGCGGTCCGGGACAGGGAAACTATGGCTACACCTTC. Protein product: CASGPGQGNYGYTF.

The CDR3 sequence is CASSLGPQGEETQYF. CDR3 sequence (DNA): TGTGCCAGCAGCTTGGGCCCGCAGGGGGAAGAGACCCAGTACTTC. The chain has TRBV7-2 and TRBJ2-5; 7 nucleotides line up with TRBD1. V was clipped by 3 bases and J by 3 bases; unmatched bases: 7. Germline lookup yields CDR1 SGHTA and CDR2 FQGNSA. The CDR3 has 15 amino acids.

Comments on this clone: Other nucleotide sequences from this sample produce the same CDR3. V and J are TRBV18 and TRBJ2-2; D possibly corresponds to TRBD2 (5 bases). This CDR3 has 13 residues. Trimming pared 3 bases from V and 5 bases from J, leaving 7 bases between. The germline V gene encodes CDR1 KGHSH and CDR2 LQKENI. The CDR3: CASSPSGTGELFF. The DNA for the CDR3 is TGTGCCAGCTCACCGTCGGGGACCGGGGAGCTGTTTTTT.

The chain has TRBV27 and TRBJ2-1; D may be TRBD1 (5 bases). The CDR3 is 13 amino acids. V lost 6 bases to trimming and J lost 10 bases, with 16 bases between them. CDR1 and CDR2 (germline): MNHEY, SMNVEV (reference sequence). This chain's CDR3 is CASRQVGAGEQFF. The CDR3 DNA reads TGTGCCAGCAGGCAAGTAGGGGCAGGGGAGCAGTTCTTC.

The CDR3 sequence is CASSSPGGGSYEQYF. The CDR3, as DNA: TGTGCCAGCAGCTCACCAGGCGGGGGCAGTTACGAGCAGTACTTC. The chain combines TRBV5-4 with TRBJ2-7, with D possibly matching TRBD2 (7 bases). The germline CDR1 and CDR2 sequences are SGHNT and YYREEE (reference sequence). V was clipped by 3 bases and J by 4 bases, with 17 bases between them. This CDR3 has 15 residues. Combining the CDR3 with reference TRBV5-4 and TRBJ2-7 gives the whole variable domain ETGVTQSPTHLIKTRGQQVTLRCSSQSGHNTVSWYQQALGQGPQFIFQYYREEENGRGNFPPRFSGLQFPNYSSELNVNALELDDSALYLCASSSPGGGSYEQYFGPGTRLTVT.

The CDR3 region is CASSQVAGVHNEQFF. The DNA for the CDR3 is TGCGCCAGCAGCCAAGTAGCGGGGGTTCACAATGAGCAGTTCTTC. This sequence joins TRBV4-1 and TRBJ2-1; 9 positions agree with TRBD2. This CDR3 region has 15 residues. After removal of 1 base from V and 5 bases from J, the junction contained 3 bases not matched to a gene. The V gene's germline CDR1 is MGHRA and CDR2 YSYEKL.

The J gene is TRBJ2-2, the V gene TRBV9; 7 nucleotides match TRBD1. Germline-derived CDR1 and CDR2 are SGDLS and YYNGEE. The CDR3 covers 15 residues. The J segment lost 0 bases and the V segment lost 2 bases, leaving 1 base of the junction unmatched. Here the CDR3 reads CASSVQGANTGELFF. The CDR3 region has the DNA TGTGCCAGCAGCGTCCAGGGGGCGAACACCGGGGAGCTGTTTTTT.

J is TRBJ1-2 and V is TRBV28; tentative D call: TRBD1 (6 bases). Germline CDR1 and CDR2: MDHEN and SYDVKM. The ends were cut back, 2 bases at V and 8 bases at J, with 12 bases in the middle. The CDR3 loop spans 13 amino acids. This chain's CDR3 is CASSLVGAYGYTF. CDR3 sequence (DNA): TGTGCCAGCAGTTTAGTGGGGGCGTACGGCTACACCTTC.

The chain couples TRBV30 to TRBJ1-5; 9 nucleotides agree with TRBD1. Germline CDR1 GTSNPN, CDR2 SVGIG (reference sequence). V lost 0 bases to trimming and J lost 2 bases; unmatched junction nucleotides: 5. The CDR3 is 16 residues long. CDR3 sequence: CAWSVLGQGGNQPQHF. In DNA, the CDR3 is TGTGCCTGGAGTGTATTGGGACAGGGCGGCAATCAGCCCCAGCATTTT.

This clone was counted a single time. V is TRBV5-4 and J is TRBJ2-1; maybe TRBD2 (6 bases). V lost 4 bases to trimming and J lost 5 bases, with 13 bases between them. Germline V lookup: CDR1 SGHNT, CDR2 YYREEE (reference sequence). This CDR3 spans 14 amino acids. DNA of the CDR3: TGTGCCAGCAGCGTGGGACTCGGGAACAATGAGCAGTTCTTC. Its protein product is CASSVGLGNNEQFF. Filled out from reference TRBV5-4 and TRBJ2-1, the complete variable domain reads ETGVTQSPTHLIKTRGQQVTLRCSSQSGHNTVSWYQQALGQGPQFIFQYYREEENGRGNFPPRFSGLQFPNYSSELNVNALELDDSALYLCASSVGLGNNEQFFGPGTRLTVL.

This rearrangement joins TRBV28 to TRBJ1-4, with TRBD1 as a possible D gene (6 bases). V dropped 2 bases and J dropped 6 bases, with 10 bases sitting between them. Germline V lookup: CDR1 MDHEN, CDR2 SYDVKM. The CDR3 totals 14 residues. The DNA for the CDR3 is TGTGCCAGCAGTTTAGGGGGCAGTTATGAAAAACTGTTTTTT. Its protein is CASSLGGSYEKLFF.

This chain uses TRBV30 with TRBJ2-1; D is unclear. Trimming shortened V by 7 bases and J by 0 bases, and 10 bases separated the two germline ends. CDR3 length: 13 amino acids. Germline V gene sequence: CDR1 GTSNPN, CDR2 SVGIG (reference sequence). This CDR3 reads CASKLSSYNEQFF. CDR3 DNA: TGTGCCTCGAAGCTAAGCTCCTACAATGAGCAGTTCTTC.

The chain joins TRBV9 to TRBJ2-1; TRBD1 agrees at 12 bases. Germline CDR1 is SGDLS and CDR2 is YYNGEE. The length of the CDR3 is 16 residues. V lost 4 bases and J lost 7; bases outside the gene matches: 9. The CDR3 DNA reads TGTGCCAGCAGCTTCCTGGGACAGGGGGCGCCGAATGAGCAGTTCTTC. This gives the protein CASSFLGQGAPNEQFF.

The chain employs TRBV19 and TRBJ2-2; no firm D call. This CDR3 is built from 12 residues. Deletions cut 2 bases from V and 9 bases from J, with 7 bases between. The germline gives CDR1 LNHDA, CDR2 SQIVND (reference sequence). The CDR3 nucleotides read TGTGCCAGTAGTATACTGTATCGGGAGCTGTTTTTT. Translation gives CASSILYRELFF.